Listed below are T cell receptor beta chains from one sample, sequenced in a study of cytomegalovirus exposure and HLA in healthy donors. This table comes from immunoSEQ multiplex PCR, and its TCRdb copy is limited to in-frame clones, with some not included. The sample includes 110,000 or so clones, about 68% of them seen just once. Sequencing was carried out using PBMCs. These receptors came from a woman between 50 and 59 years old in good health and CMV-seropositive. Both conserved end residues are trimmed from each CDR3.

v_gene,len,CDR3aa
TRBV4-1,13,ASSPMGQLNEKLF
TRBV4-3,12,ASSQDWHRPEAF
TRBV5-1,11,ASSQELNTEAF
TRBV4-1,16,ASSSLAKRGVSYNEQF
TRBV18,12,ASSPDQGVYGYT
TRBV27,19,ASSLRSRLAGDYSGANVLT
TRBV4-1,16,ASSQEVGGTGVPDEQF
TRBV30,15,AWSTTLGQAGSYEQY
TRBV7-2,13,ASSLVGADVDTQY
TRBV5-1,13,ASSLVARDTGELF
TRBV28,12,ASSLFIPTGELF
TRBV19,11,ASSMESSYEQY
TRBV5-8,12,ACTGGSGQETQY
TRBV5-1,13,ASRLPDSLTDTQY
TRBV18,12,ASSLPVLDYGYT
TRBV4-1,11,ASRTSGTYEQY
TRBV10-1,14,ASSETDQAGNNEQF
TRBV4-3,13,ASSGREGGNNEQF
TRBV11-2,13,ASSLDWGQKETQY
TRBV21-1,17,ASSKGPPGTGSLNQPQH
TRBV5-1,12,ASRSAGEGTEAF
TRBV19,12,ASKEAGSNQPQH
TRBV4-3,16,ASSHSPEGQGWNTEAF
TRBV11-2,12,ASSLELAGGEQF
TRBV28,13,ASSSHGGPAYEQY
TRBV19,13,ASRLGQATPDTQY
TRBV28,15,ASSFDWWQGSHQPQH
TRBV5-5,16,ASSLGTQGFWGNQPQH
TRBV4-3,15,ASSQAFLQAGNEKLF
TRBV28,13,ASSAASGFTYEQY
TRBV7-9,16,ASSTRGTGVHLNEKLF
TRBV19,14,ASSIAYLISYNEQF
TRBV5-1,13,ASRAGTEINYGYT
TRBV30,11,AWSLVMNTEAF
TRBV18,10,ASSPRPGELF
TRBV30,13,AWSRGSDSNQPQH
TRBV11-2,11,ASSLGQQETQY
TRBV7-3,14,ASSLSPASGSYEQY
TRBV2,13,ASSEQGAIQGEQF
TRBV4-2,15,ASSQDMASGQYNEQF
TRBV19,16,ASRNGGVGSRRRTEAF
TRBV30,12,AWSEGTGLIEAF
TRBV7-7,12,ASSLGPGVGEQY
TRBV5-1,12,ASSEDSTNEKLF
TRBV7-3,12,ASRLGPGNTEAF
TRBV4-2,13,ASSQGLAGLDEQY
TRBV30,10,AWSDSRGWAF
TRBV18,14,ASSPGLAESKNIQY
TRBV28,13,ASSFLGATNEKLF
TRBV25-1,11,ASSEWEQGEQF
TRBV7-2,11,ASSPPDRYTQY
TRBV27,14,ASSTRDRGLTYEQY
TRBV5-1,14,ASSLGTGTGAYEQY
TRBV5-4,13,ASSPTGGLNREQY
TRBV5-1,16,ASSLGGVSGLASGAQY
TRBV10-3,12,AISERTSSGELF
TRBV7-3,12,ASSSGTGPTEAF
TRBV20-1,9,SARETQGYT
TRBV5-5,15,ASSLKALTISNQPQH
TRBV5-1,15,ASSSGLAGKGTDTQY